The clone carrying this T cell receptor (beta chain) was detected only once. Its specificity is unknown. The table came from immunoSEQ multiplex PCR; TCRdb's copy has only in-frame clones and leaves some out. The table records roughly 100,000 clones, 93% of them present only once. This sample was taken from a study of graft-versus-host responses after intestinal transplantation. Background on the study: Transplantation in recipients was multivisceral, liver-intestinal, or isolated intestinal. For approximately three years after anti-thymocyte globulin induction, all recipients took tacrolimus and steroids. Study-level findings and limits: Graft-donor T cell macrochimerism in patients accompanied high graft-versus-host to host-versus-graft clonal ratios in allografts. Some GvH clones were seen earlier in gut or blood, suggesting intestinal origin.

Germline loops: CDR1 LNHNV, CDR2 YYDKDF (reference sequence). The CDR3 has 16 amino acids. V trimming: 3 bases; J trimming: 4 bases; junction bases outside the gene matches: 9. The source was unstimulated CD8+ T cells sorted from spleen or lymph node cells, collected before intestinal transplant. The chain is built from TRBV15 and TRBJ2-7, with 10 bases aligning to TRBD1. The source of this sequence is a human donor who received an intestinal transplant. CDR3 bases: TGTGCCACCAGCAGCATGCGGGACAGGGGTCCGTACGAGCAGTACTTC. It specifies CATSSMRDRGPYEQYF.